The following is a TCR beta chain sequence with its context. What it recognizes is unknown. This entry is derived from a study of T cell responses to AZD1222 COVID-19 vaccine. General study results and limits: The reported proportion of spike-specific TCRs targeting unmutated variant regions was nearly half. Females outnumbered males among donors, who were mostly white British; clonal diversity was possibly underestimated. Compared with day 0, the breadth and depth of the Spike-specific TCR repertoire rose significantly after two doses of AZD1222.

Method: immunoSEQ multiplex PCR; TCRdb's copy keeps in-frame clones and lacks some. The profile covers over 95,000 clones, with about 87% appearing a single time and roughly an eighth taken by the ten largest. The TCR comes from an adult in good health. The sequences come from peripheral blood, collected on day 0 of AZD1222 vaccination.

The CDR3 region has the DNA TGTGCCAGCAGTTACTTGTCGGGCTCCCCGAATCAGCCCCAGCATTTT. This sequence encodes CASSYLSGSPNQPQHF. V is TRBV6-6 and J is TRBJ1-5; D is ambiguous. Trimming stripped 1 base from V and 4 bases from J, with 14 bases between. Germline V gene sequence: CDR1 MNHNY, CDR2 SVGAGI (reference sequence). This CDR3 spans 16 amino acids.